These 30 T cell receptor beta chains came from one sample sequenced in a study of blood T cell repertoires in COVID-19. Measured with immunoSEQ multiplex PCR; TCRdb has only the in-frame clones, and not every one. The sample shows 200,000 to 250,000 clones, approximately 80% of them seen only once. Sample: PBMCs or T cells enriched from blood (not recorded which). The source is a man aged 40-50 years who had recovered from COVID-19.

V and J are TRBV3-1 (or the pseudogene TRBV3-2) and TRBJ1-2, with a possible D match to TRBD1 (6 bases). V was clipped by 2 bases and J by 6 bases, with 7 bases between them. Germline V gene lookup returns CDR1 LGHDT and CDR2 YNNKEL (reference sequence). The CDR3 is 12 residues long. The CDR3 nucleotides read TGTGCCAGCAGCCAAAGGGGGAATGGCTACACCTTC. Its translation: CASSQRGNGYTF.

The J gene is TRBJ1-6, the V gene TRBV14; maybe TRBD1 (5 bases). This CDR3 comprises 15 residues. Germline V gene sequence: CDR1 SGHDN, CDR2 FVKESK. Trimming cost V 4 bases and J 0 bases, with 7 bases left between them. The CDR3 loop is CASSRDSSYNSPLHF. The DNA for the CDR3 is TGTGCCAGCAGCCGAGACAGCTCCTATAATTCACCCCTCCACTTT. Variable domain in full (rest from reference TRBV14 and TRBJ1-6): EAGVTQFPSHSVIEKGQTVTLRCDPISGHDNLYWYRRVMGKEIKFLLHFVKESKQDESGMPNNRFLAERTGGTYSTLKVQPAELEDSGVYFCASSRDSSYNSPLHFGNGTRLTVT.

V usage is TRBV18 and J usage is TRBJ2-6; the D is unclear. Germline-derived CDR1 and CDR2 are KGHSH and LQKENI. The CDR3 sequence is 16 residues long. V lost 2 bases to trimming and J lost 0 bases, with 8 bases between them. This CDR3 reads CASSPVDSSGANVLTF. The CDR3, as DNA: TGTGCCAGCTCACCAGTCGACTCCTCTGGGGCCAACGTCCTGACTTTC.

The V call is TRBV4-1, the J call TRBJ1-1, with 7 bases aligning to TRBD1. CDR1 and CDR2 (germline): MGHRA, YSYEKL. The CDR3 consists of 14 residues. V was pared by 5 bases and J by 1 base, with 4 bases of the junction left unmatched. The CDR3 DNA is TGCGCCAGCAGCTACCGACAGGGGAACACTGAAGCTTTCTTT. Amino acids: CASSYRQGNTEAFF.

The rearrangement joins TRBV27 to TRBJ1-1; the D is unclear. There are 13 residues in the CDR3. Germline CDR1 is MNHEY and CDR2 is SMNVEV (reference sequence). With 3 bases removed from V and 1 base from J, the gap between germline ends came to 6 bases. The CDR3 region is CASSFAENTEAFF. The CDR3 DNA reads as TGTGCCAGCAGTTTCGCGGAGAACACTGAAGCTTTCTTT.

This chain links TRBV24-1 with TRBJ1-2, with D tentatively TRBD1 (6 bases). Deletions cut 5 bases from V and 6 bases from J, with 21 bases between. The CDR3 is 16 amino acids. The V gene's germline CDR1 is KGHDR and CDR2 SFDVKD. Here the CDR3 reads CATSALQGFRDHGYTF. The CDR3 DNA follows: TGTGCCACCAGTGCCTTGCAGGGGTTCCGCGATCATGGCTACACCTTC.

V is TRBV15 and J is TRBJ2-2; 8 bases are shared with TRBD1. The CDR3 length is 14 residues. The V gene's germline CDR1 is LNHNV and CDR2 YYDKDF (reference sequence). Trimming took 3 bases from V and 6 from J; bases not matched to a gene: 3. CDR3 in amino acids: CATSRQQGAGELFF. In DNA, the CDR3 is TGTGCCACCAGCAGGCAACAGGGGGCCGGGGAGCTGTTTTTT.

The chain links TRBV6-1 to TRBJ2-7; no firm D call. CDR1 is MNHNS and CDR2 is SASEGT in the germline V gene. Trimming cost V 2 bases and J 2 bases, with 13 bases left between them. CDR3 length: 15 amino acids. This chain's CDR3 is CASSELKYSTYEQYF. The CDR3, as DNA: TGTGCCAGCAGTGAATTGAAGTACAGTACCTACGAGCAGTACTTC.

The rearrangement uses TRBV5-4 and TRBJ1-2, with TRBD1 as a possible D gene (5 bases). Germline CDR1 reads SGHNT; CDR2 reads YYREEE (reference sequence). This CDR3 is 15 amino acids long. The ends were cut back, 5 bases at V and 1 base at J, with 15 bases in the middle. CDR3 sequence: CASSSPVGGNYGYTF. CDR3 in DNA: TGTGCCAGCAGTTCTCCAGTGGGGGGTAACTATGGCTACACCTTC.

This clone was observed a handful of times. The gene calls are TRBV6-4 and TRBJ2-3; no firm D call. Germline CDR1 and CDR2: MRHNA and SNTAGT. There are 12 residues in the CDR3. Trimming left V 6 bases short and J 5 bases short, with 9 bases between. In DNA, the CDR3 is TGTGCCAGCAGCGGTACGGTAGATACGCAGTATTTT. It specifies CASSGTVDTQYF.

CDR3 bases: TGTGCCAGTAGTATAGGAACAGCAACTAATGAAAAACTGTTTTTT. Protein sequence: CASSIGTATNEKLFF. The chain combines TRBV19 with TRBJ1-4; D is unclear. CDR3 length: 15 residues. Germline CDR1 reads LNHDA; CDR2 reads SQIVND (reference sequence). Trimming pared 1 base from V and 0 bases from J, leaving 6 bases between.

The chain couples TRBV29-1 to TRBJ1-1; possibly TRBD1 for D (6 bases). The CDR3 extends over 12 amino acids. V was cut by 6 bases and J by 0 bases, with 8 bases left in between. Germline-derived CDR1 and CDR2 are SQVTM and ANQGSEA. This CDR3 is CSVGQLNTEAFF. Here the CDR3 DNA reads TGCAGCGTCGGACAGTTGAACACTGAAGCTTTCTTT.

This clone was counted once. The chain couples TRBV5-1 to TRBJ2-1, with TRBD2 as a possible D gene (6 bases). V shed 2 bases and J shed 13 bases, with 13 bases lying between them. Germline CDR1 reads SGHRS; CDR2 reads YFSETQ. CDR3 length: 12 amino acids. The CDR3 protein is CASSLPGLRQFF. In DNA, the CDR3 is TGCGCCAGCAGCTTACCGGGACTTAGACAGTTCTTC.

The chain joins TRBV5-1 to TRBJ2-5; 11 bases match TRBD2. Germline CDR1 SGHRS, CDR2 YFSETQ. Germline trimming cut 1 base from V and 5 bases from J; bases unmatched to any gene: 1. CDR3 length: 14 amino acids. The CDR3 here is CASSLTSGSETQYF. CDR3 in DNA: TGCGCCAGCAGCTTGACTAGCGGGAGTGAGACCCAGTACTTC. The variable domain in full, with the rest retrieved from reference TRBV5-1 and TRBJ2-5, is KAGVTQTPRYLIKTRGQQVTLSCSPISGHRSVSWYQQTPGQGLQFLFEYFSETQRNKGNFPGRFSGRQFSNSRSEMNVSTLELGDSALYLCASSLTSGSETQYFGPGTRLLVL.

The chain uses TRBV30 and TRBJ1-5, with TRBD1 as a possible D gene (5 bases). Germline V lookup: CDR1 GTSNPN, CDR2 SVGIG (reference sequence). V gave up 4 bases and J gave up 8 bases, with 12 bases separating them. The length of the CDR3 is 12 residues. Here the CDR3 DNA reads TGTGCCTGGACCCGGGGGAGTGAGCCCCAGCATTTT. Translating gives CAWTRGSEPQHF.

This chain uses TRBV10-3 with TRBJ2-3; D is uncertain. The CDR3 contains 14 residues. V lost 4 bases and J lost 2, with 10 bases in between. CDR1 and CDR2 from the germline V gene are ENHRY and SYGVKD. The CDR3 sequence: CAISGPLSTDTQYF. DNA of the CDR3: TGTGCCATCAGTGGGCCTCTTTCCACAGATACGCAGTATTTT.

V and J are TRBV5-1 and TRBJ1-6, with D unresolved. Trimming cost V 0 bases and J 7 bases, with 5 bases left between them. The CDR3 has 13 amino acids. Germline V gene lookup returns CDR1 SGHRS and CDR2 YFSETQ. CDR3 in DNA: TGCGCCAGCAGCTTGGACACGAATTCACCCCTCCACTTT. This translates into CASSLDTNSPLHF.

DNA of the CDR3: TGTGCCAGCAGTGTGGGAGAGGGCACAGATACGCAGTATTTT. The encoded protein is CASSVGEGTDTQYF. This chain joins TRBV2 and TRBJ2-3, with D perhaps TRBD2 (5 bases). In germline, CDR1 is SNHLY, CDR2 FYNNEI. With 4 bases removed from V and 1 base from J, the gap between germline ends came to 9 bases. This CDR3 has 14 amino acids. The complete variable domain, with remaining parts taken from reference TRBV2 and TRBJ2-3, reads EPEVTQTPSHQVTQMGQEVILRCVPISNHLYFYWYRQILGQKVEFLVSFYNNEISEKSEIFDDQFSVERPDGSNFTLKIRSTKLEDSAMYFCASSVGEGTDTQYFGPGTRLTVL.

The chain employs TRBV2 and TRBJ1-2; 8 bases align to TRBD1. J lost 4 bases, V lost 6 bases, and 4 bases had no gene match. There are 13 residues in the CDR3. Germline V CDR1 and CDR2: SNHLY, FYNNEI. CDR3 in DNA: TGTGCCAGCAGGGGGACAGGTTCCTATGGCTACACCTTC. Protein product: CASRGTGSYGYTF.

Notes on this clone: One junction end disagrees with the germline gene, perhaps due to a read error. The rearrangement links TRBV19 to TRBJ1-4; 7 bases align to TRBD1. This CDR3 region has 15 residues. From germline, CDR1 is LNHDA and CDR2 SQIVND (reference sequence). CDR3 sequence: CASRIGGIQGEKLFF. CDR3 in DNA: TGTGCCAGTAGGATAGGGGGCATTCAAGGTGAAAAACTGTTTTTT.

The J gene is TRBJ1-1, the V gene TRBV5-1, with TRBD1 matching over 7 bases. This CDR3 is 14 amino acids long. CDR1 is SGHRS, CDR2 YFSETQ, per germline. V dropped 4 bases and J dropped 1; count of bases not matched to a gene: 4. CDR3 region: CASSRDRANTEAFF. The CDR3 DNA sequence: TGCGCCAGCAGCCGTGACAGGGCGAACACTGAAGCTTTCTTT.

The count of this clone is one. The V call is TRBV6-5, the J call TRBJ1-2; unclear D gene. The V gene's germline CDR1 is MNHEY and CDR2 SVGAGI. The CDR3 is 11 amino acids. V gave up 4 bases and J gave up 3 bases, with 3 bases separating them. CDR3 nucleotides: TGTGCCAGCAGTTCGTACTATGGCTACACCTTC. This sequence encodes CASSSYYGYTF.

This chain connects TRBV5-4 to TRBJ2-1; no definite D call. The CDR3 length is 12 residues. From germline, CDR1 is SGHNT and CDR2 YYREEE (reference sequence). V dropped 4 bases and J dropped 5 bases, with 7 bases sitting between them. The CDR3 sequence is CASSPENNEQFF. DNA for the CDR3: TGTGCCAGCAGCCCCGAGAACAATGAGCAGTTCTTC.

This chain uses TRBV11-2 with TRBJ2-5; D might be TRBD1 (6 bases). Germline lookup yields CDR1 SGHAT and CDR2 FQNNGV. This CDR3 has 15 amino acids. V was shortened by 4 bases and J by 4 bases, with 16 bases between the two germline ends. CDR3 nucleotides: TGTGCCAGCAGCTCATCGGGGACAATAGGAGAGACCCAGTACTTC. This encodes CASSSSGTIGETQYF.

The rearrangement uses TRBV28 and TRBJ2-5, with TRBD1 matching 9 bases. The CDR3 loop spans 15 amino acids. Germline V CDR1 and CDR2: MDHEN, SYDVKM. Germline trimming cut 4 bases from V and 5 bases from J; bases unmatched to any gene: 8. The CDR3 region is CASSSTGGADETQYF. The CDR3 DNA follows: TGTGCCAGCAGTTCTACAGGGGGCGCAGATGAGACCCAGTACTTC.

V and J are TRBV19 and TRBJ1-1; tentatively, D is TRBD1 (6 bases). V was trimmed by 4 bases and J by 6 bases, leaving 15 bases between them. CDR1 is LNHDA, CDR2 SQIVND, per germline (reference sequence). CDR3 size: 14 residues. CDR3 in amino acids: CASSNQGLSAEAFF. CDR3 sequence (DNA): TGTGCCAGTAGTAACCAGGGGTTGAGCGCTGAAGCTTTCTTT. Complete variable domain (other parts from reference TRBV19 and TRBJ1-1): DGGITQSPKYLFRKEGQNVTLSCEQNLNHDAMYWYRQDPGQGLRLIYYSQIVNDFQKGDIAEGYSVSREKKESFPLTVTSAQKNPTAFYLCASSNQGLSAEAFFGQGTRLTVV.

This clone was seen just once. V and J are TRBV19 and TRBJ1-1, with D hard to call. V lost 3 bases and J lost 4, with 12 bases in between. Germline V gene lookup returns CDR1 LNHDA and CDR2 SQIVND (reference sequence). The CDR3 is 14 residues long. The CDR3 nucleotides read TGTGCCAGTAGTATCGGAGGGTCAGCCACTGAAGCTTTCTTT. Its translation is CASSIGGSATEAFF.

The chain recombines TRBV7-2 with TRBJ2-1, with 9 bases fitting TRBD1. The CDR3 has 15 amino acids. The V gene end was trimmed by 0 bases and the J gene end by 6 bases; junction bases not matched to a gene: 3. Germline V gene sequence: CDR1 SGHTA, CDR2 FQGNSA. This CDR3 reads CASSLAQGALNEQFF. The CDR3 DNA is TGTGCCAGCAGCTTAGCACAGGGGGCCCTCAATGAGCAGTTCTTC.

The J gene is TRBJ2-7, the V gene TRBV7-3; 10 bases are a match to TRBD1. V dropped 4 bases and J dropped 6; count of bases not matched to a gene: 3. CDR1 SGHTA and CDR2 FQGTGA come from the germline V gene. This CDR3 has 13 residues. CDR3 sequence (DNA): TGTGCCAGCAGCTCGACAGGGGGCGGCGAGCAGTACTTC. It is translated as CASSSTGGGEQYF.

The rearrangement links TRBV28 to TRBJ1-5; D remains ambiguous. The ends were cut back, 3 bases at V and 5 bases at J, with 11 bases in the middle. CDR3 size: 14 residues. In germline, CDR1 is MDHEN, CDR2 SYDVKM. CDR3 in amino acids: CASSFRRLDQPQHF. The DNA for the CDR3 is TGTGCCAGCAGTTTTCGCAGGCTTGATCAGCCCCAGCATTTT.